This T cell receptor (beta chain) was documented in a study of cytomegalovirus exposure and HLA in healthy donors. With 4 bases clipped from V and 1 base from J, the junction kept 1 base outside the gene matches. The CDR3 contains 13 residues. Looked up from germline, CDR1 is MDHEN and CDR2 is SYDVKM. Study-wide findings and caveats: Upon later analysis, HLA-associated TCR beta chains proved more clonally expanded than other, equally common chains. A later analysis revealed that TCR association rates differed between HLA loci, peaking at DRB1 and bottoming out at HLA-C.

Notes on this clone: Its specificity is not known.

60 Vbeta and 13 Jbeta primers were used in PCR. Some clones are missing from TCRdb's copy, which holds only in-frame ones; the method was immunoSEQ multiplex PCR. The table includes 83,000 or so clones, about 75% detected once. The sequencing input was PBMCs. The receptor comes from a man younger than 40 in good health and CMV-seropositive. This rearrangement joins TRBV28 to TRBJ2-7; 7 bases map to TRBD2. The CDR3 protein is CASSSGGSYEQYF. As DNA, the CDR3 is TGTGCCAGCAGTTCGGGGGGATCCTACGAGCAGTACTTC.